Below are 27 T cell receptor beta chains sequenced from a single sample in a study of T cells after yellow fever vaccination (dated 2019 in TCRdb). Library preparation employed 5' RACE. Sequenced on an Illumina HiSeq 2500. TCRdb passed the public sequencing reads through fastp at Q25 and MiXCR, retaining productive beta sequences. Each CDR3 protein gets just one entry, which takes the most common genes and DNA from the rows behind it. This sample comprises about 73,000 distinct CDR3 sequences, around 7.3% of them detected only once. The ten largest account for approximately 42% of the sample. In the paper's terms, the treatment or condition label means: live attenuated yellow fever vaccine strain. This sample comprised CD8+ T cells sorted from PBMCs, obtained on the day of the yellow fever booster vaccination. These receptors all stem from a man aged 30-40 years who received the YFV17D yellow fever vaccine.

The chain couples TRBV6-2 or TRBV6-3 to TRBJ2-5, with TRBD2 matching 8 bases. V was clipped by 6 bases and J by 2 bases; unmatched bases: 8. Looked up from germline, CDR1 is MNHEY and CDR2 is SVGEGT. CDR3 length equals 15 residues. CDR3 bases: TGTGCCAGCAGAGAAGAGCGGGAGTCACAAGAGACCCAGTACTTC. Translating it yields CASREERESQETQYF.

The rearrangement uses TRBV5-1 and TRBJ1-1, with TRBD1 as a possible D gene (6 bases). Germline V gene lookup returns CDR1 SGHRS and CDR2 YFSETQ. The CDR3 totals 14 residues. The ends were cut back, 0 bases at V and 3 bases at J, with 9 bases in the middle. The CDR3 region has the DNA TGCGCCAGCAGCTTGGGCAGGGGCCACACTGAAGCTTTCTTT. Its translation is CASSLGRGHTEAFF.

This clonotype was seen a handful of times. The rearrangement links TRBV2 to TRBJ1-4; D is unresolved. Germline loops: CDR1 SNHLY, CDR2 FYNNEI. There are 15 residues in the CDR3. V lost 6 bases and J 0 bases, leaving 11 bases between the germline ends. The CDR3 loop reads CASSHGRPTNEKLFF. The CDR3 nucleotides are TGTGCCAGCAGCCATGGACGGCCAACTAATGAAAAACTGTTTTTT.

The rearrangement joins TRBV20-1 to TRBJ2-7, with D possibly being TRBD1 (6 bases). The V end lost 6 bases, the J end lost 0 bases, and 15 bases lay between the germline ends. CDR1 is DFQATT and CDR2 is SNEGSKA in the germline V gene (reference sequence). The CDR3 length is 14 residues. Here the CDR3 DNA reads TGCAGTGCCCCAGCACAGGGATTCTCCTACGAGCAGTACTTC. It translates to CSAPAQGFSYEQYF.

This clonotype was counted ten times or more. The chain joins TRBV7-8 to TRBJ2-1; TRBD2 aligns across 8 bases. The CDR3 consists of 15 residues. J lost 3 bases, V lost 7 bases, and 8 bases had no gene match. Germline lookup yields CDR1 SGHVS and CDR2 FQNEAQ. The chain's CDR3 is CASTFLAGNYNEQFF. CDR3 coding DNA: TGTGCCAGCACTTTTTTAGCGGGAAACTACAATGAGCAGTTCTTC.

This clonotype was detected many times. The chain recombines TRBV5-1 with TRBJ2-7, with 11 bases aligning to TRBD2. This CDR3 contains 17 residues. The trim removed 4 bases at V and 1 base at J, leaving 10 bases unmatched. Germline CDR1 SGHRS, CDR2 YFSETQ. As DNA, the CDR3 is TGCGCCAGCAGCCCATCGGGTCTAGCGGGAGGATCCTACGAGCAGTACTTC. This translates into CASSPSGLAGGSYEQYF.

The rearrangement links TRBV23-1 to TRBJ2-3; 8 bases match TRBD1. TRBV23-1 is sorted into the ORF group, with uncertain function. Unmatched junction bases numbered 4, after V lost 0 bases and J lost 2 bases. The CDR3 consists of 16 residues. The chain's CDR3 is CASSQSGQEPTDTQYF. CDR3 coding DNA: TGCGCCAGCAGTCAATCGGGACAGGAGCCCACAGATACGCAGTATTTT.

The rearrangement links TRBV4-3 to TRBJ2-1, with D uncertain. Per the germline V gene, CDR1 is LGHNA and CDR2 is YSLEER. V lost 0 bases and J 3 bases, leaving 9 bases between the germline ends. The CDR3 has 15 amino acids. The CDR3 DNA follows: TGCGCCAGCAGCCAAGACCCCGGTGACTACAATGAGCAGTTCTTC. This translates into CASSQDPGDYNEQFF.

The V call is TRBV29-1, the J call TRBJ2-3; 7 bases fit TRBD2. Per germline, CDR1 SQVTM and CDR2 ANQGSEA. The CDR3 sequence is 13 residues long. Germline trimming cut 0 bases from V and 4 bases from J; bases unmatched to any gene: 1. CDR3 loop: CSVEEGGADTQYF. As DNA, the CDR3 is TGCAGCGTTGAAGAGGGGGGGGCAGATACGCAGTATTTT.

This clonotype turned up a few times. The chain is built from TRBV6-5 and TRBJ2-7, with 10 bases lining up with TRBD2. The CDR3 length is 15 residues. V shed 5 bases and J 3 bases; nucleotides not matched to a gene: 7. The germline CDR1 and CDR2 sequences are MNHEY and SVGAGI. CDR3 region: CASSHWTSGDYEQYF. CDR3 coding DNA: TGTGCCAGCAGTCACTGGACTAGCGGCGACTACGAGCAGTACTTC.

This clonotype was seen ten or more times. The J gene is TRBJ2-7, the V gene TRBV5-1; the D gene is possibly TRBD2 (7 bases). This CDR3 has 18 amino acids. The V end was cut by 1 base, the J end by 2 bases, with 22 bases between. In germline, CDR1 is SGHRS, CDR2 YFSETQ. This CDR3 reads CASSLWPLGGGTTYEQYF. The DNA for the CDR3 is TGCGCCAGCAGCTTGTGGCCTTTAGGGGGAGGGACAACCTACGAGCAGTACTTC.

This clonotype was picked up a small number of times. The CDR3 is CASSLMGSQETQYF. The DNA for the CDR3 is TGCGCCAGCAGCTTGATGGGTTCACAAGAGACCCAGTACTTC. The chain combines TRBV5-1 with TRBJ2-5; D call uncertain. Germline V CDR1 and CDR2: SGHRS, YFSETQ. V gave up 1 base and J gave up 2 bases, with 9 bases separating them. The CDR3 runs 14 residues. Full variable domain (missing parts from reference TRBV5-1 and TRBJ2-5): KAGVTQTPRYLIKTRGQQVTLSCSPISGHRSVSWYQQTPGQGLQFLFEYFSETQRNKGNFPGRFSGRQFSNSRSEMNVSTLELGDSALYLCASSLMGSQETQYFGPGTRLLVL.

This clonotype appeared a few times. The chain recombines TRBV12-3 or TRBV12-4 with TRBJ2-1; the D is unclear. V was pared by 5 bases and J by 8 bases, with 13 bases between. The CDR3 is made up of 13 amino acids. In DNA form, the CDR3 reads TGTGCCAGCAGTATCTACATCTTCGATGAGCAGTTCTTC. Protein sequence: CASSIYIFDEQFF.

This chain uses TRBV15 with TRBJ2-1; D is undetermined. Germline V lookup: CDR1 LNHNV, CDR2 YYDKDF (reference sequence). V was pared by 5 bases and J by 2 bases, with 13 bases between. The CDR3 is 15 amino acids. The CDR3: CATSGPSPPYNEQFF. The CDR3 nucleotides are TGTGCCACCAGCGGACCATCCCCCCCCTACAATGAGCAGTTCTTC.

This clonotype was detected many times. The genes are TRBV28 and TRBJ2-5, with 8 bases aligning to TRBD1. Germline trimming cut 1 base from V and 4 bases from J; bases unmatched to any gene: 8. Germline-derived CDR1 and CDR2 are MDHEN and SYDVKM. CDR3 size: 16 residues. CDR3 nucleotide sequence: TGTGCCAGCAGTTTATTTGGCCAGGGGGCGTTAGAGACCCAGTACTTC. This codes for CASSLFGQGALETQYF.

The chain has TRBV5-4 and TRBJ2-2; weak D call: TRBD2 (6 bases). The CDR3 spans 15 residues. CDR1 SGHNT and CDR2 YYREEE come from the germline V gene (reference sequence). V gave up 0 bases and J gave up 1 base, with 7 bases separating them. The CDR3 reads CASSLGGVNTGELFF. CDR3 nucleotide sequence: TGTGCCAGCAGCTTGGGCGGGGTGAACACCGGGGAGCTGTTTTTT.

This clonotype has only a few counts. This sequence joins TRBV15 and TRBJ2-3, with 7 bases that match TRBD2. CDR1 and CDR2 (germline): LNHNV, YYDKDF (reference sequence). The CDR3 covers 15 residues. The ends lost 5 bases at V and 3 bases at J; junction bases unmatched: 8. In DNA form, the CDR3 reads TGTGCCACCAGCGACTTCGGTAGCGGGACAGATACGCAGTATTTT. Translation gives CATSDFGSGTDTQYF.

This chain links TRBV20-1 with TRBJ2-3, with 13 bases fitting TRBD2. CDR3 length: 17 amino acids. Trimming cost V 5 bases and J 0 bases; bases outside gene matches: 8. From germline, CDR1 is DFQATT and CDR2 SNEGSKA (reference sequence). DNA for the CDR3: TGCAGTGCTGATGGACTAGCGGGAGAGGGAAGCACAGATACGCAGTATTTT. Translating gives CSADGLAGEGSTDTQYF.

This chain's CDR3 is CASSLTPSEKDTQYF. CDR3 nucleotide sequence: TGTGCCAGCAGTTTAACGCCTAGCGAAAAAGATACGCAGTATTTT. V is TRBV28 and J is TRBJ2-3; tentatively, D is TRBD2 (6 bases). Trimming removed 2 bases at V and 5 bases at J, with 14 bases between. The V gene's germline CDR1 is MDHEN and CDR2 SYDVKM. The CDR3 has 15 amino acids.

This clonotype has just a few counts. This chain uses TRBV4-2 with TRBJ2-7, with 7 bases that match TRBD2. Germline values: CDR1 LGHNA, CDR2 YNFKEQ. This CDR3 region has 18 residues. After removal of 0 bases from V and 4 bases from J, the junction contained 15 bases not matched to a gene. The CDR3 nucleotides read TGTGCCAGCAGCCAAGATCCCGCCGGAGCGGGAATTGTTTACGAGCAGTACTTC. This translates into CASSQDPAGAGIVYEQYF.

This clonotype showed up just a few times. The chain combines TRBV24-1 with TRBJ2-1; the D call may be TRBD1 or TRBD2 (5 bases each). CDR1 is KGHDR, CDR2 SFDVKD, per germline. The CDR3 has 15 amino acids. V gave up 0 bases and J gave up 6 bases, with 11 bases separating them. CDR3 residues: CATSDLGGPGNEQFF. CDR3 nucleotide sequence: TGTGCCACCAGTGATTTGGGGGGTCCGGGCAATGAGCAGTTCTTC.

This clonotype was detected many times. V usage is TRBV6-5 and J usage is TRBJ2-2, with D possibly matching TRBD2 (6 bases). V lost 6 bases, J lost 6 bases, and 14 bases lay in between. Germline V lookup: CDR1 MNHEY, CDR2 SVGAGI. The CDR3 is 14 residues long. The CDR3 protein is CASSPRLGAGELFF. In DNA, the CDR3 is TGTGCCAGCAGCCCGAGACTAGGGGCCGGGGAGCTGTTTTTT.

This clonotype was seen more than once but under ten times. This chain uses TRBV5-1 with TRBJ2-2, with D unresolved. There are 12 residues in the CDR3. V lost 2 bases, J lost 6 bases, and 5 bases lay in between. CDR1 is SGHRS and CDR2 is YFSETQ in the germline V gene. CDR3 sequence (DNA): TGCGCCAGCAGCTTCACACCCGGGGAGCTGTTTTTT. Its protein is CASSFTPGELFF.

This clonotype was counted a few times. The V gene is TRBV11-2, the J gene TRBJ2-1; D is uncertain. The CDR3 runs 16 residues. V was shortened by 1 base and J by 6 bases, with 16 bases between the two germline ends. CDR1 and CDR2 (germline): SGHAT, FQNNGV. The CDR3 bases are TGTGCCAGCAGCTTAGCTTTTACTCAACTCTCCAATGAGCAGTTCTTC. It translates to CASSLAFTQLSNEQFF. Full variable domain (rest looked up from reference TRBV11-2 and TRBJ2-1): EAGVAQSPRYKIIEKRQSVAFWCNPISGHATLYWYQQILGQGPKLLIQFQNNGVVDDSQLPKDRFSAERLKGVDSTLKIQPAKLEDSAVYLCASSLAFTQLSNEQFFGPGTRLTVL.

V usage is TRBV4-3 and J usage is TRBJ2-1, with 12 positions matching TRBD2. V lost 3 bases, J lost 8 bases, and 5 bases stayed unmatched. The germline V gene encodes CDR1 LGHNA and CDR2 YSLEER. The CDR3 has 15 residues. This chain's CDR3 is CASSQLAGGIYEQFF. DNA of the CDR3: TGCGCCAGCAGCCAGCTAGCGGGAGGGATCTATGAGCAGTTCTTC.

This clonotype was recorded a few times. The chain uses TRBV5-1 and TRBJ2-2; 7 bases are a match to TRBD2. Germline V gene data show CDR1 as SGHRS and CDR2 as YFSETQ. CDR3 length: 16 amino acids. V dropped 6 bases and J dropped 1; count of bases not matched to a gene: 9. CDR3 loop: CASTVWASGNTGELFF. DNA of the CDR3: TGCGCCAGCACTGTTTGGGCTAGCGGGAACACCGGGGAGCTGTTTTTT.

This clonotype was observed a few times. The rearrangement joins TRBV30 to TRBJ1-1; D uncertain. The CDR3 consists of 11 residues. In germline, CDR1 is GTSNPN, CDR2 SVGIG (reference sequence). The V and J ends lost 3 bases and 8 bases respectively, with 10 bases between them. CDR3 bases: TGTGCCTGGAGAGCAGGAATGGAAGCTTTCTTT. Translated: CAWRAGMEAFF.